These T cell receptor beta chains were read from a single sample in a study of blood T cell repertoires in COVID-19. Profiled with immunoSEQ multiplex PCR; TCRdb holds only in-frame clones, not every one. The sample yields a few hundred thousand clones, around 86% seen once. The sequencing input was peripheral blood. The receptors were gathered from a woman aged 45-65 years with acute or convalescent COVID-19. Each CDR3 is given with its conserved first and last residue. The order of the fields is J gene, V gene, CDR3 protein.

J: TRBJ1-1
V: TRBV18
CDR3: CASSRRHNTEAFF

J: TRBJ2-7
V: TRBV18
CDR3: CASSERTGAYEQYF

J: TRBJ2-2
V: TRBV4-3
CDR3: CASSQEVRTSFGTGELFF

J: TRBJ2-7
V: TRBV5-4
CDR3: CASSRSLALISSYEQYF

J: TRBJ2-5
V: TRBV7-2
CDR3: CASSAGLAGGLETQYF

J: TRBJ2-7
V: TRBV7-9
CDR3: CASSSPEDGGTNYEQYF

J: TRBJ2-3
V: TRBV27
CDR3: CASSLHRGSDTQYF

J: TRBJ1-6
V: TRBV9
CDR3: CASSVEQDSPLHF

J: TRBJ1-5
V: TRBV10-3
CDR3: CAISESDSRGRLPQHF

J: TRBJ1-1
V: TRBV24-1
CDR3: CATQGGGNTEAFF

J: TRBJ2-5
V: TRBV6-5
CDR3: CASAEVIRETQYF

J: TRBJ2-2
V: TRBV7-9
CDR3: CASSLGVSGRSGELFF

J: TRBJ2-4
V: TRBV28
CDR3: CASSFIGTTKNIQYF

J: TRBJ2-1
V: TRBV2
CDR3: CATLTSGLGNRQFF

J: TRBJ1-2
V: TRBV14
CDR3: CASSQDPRGTYTF

J: TRBJ1-1
V: TRBV15
CDR3: CATTRDRLNTEAFF

J: TRBJ2-7
V: TRBV21-1
CDR3: CASSKGGQGVPYEQYF

J: TRBJ2-2
V: TRBV16
CDR3: CASSQRLLAGENTGELFF

J: TRBJ2-3
V: TRBV9
CDR3: CASSAGLAGYDTDTQYF

J: TRBJ2-7
V: TRBV5-6
CDR3: CASSLLRGYEQYF

J: TRBJ2-1
V: TRBV24-1
CDR3: CATSDLLAGDNNEQFF

J: TRBJ2-3
V: TRBV9
CDR3: CASSKVGLAGATDTQYF

J: TRBJ1-2
V: TRBV28
CDR3: CAIQRNYGYTF

J: TRBJ1-3
V: TRBV7-8
CDR3: CASSLGDSSGNTIYF

J: TRBJ1-4
V: TRBV4-3
CDR3: CASSHLRGGNEKLFF

J: TRBJ1-4
V: TRBV19
CDR3: CASRDSRATNEKLFF

J: TRBJ2-3
V: TRBV18
CDR3: CASSPPGASTDTQYF

J: TRBJ2-5
V: TRBV5-1
CDR3: CASSQQGIQETQYF

J: TRBJ2-3
V: TRBV7-3
CDR3: CASSLTGGLAGADTQYF

J: TRBJ1-1
V: TRBV10-3
CDR3: CASRGIGDTEAFF

J: TRBJ2-7
V: TRBV4-1
CDR3: CASSRVGQSGYEQYF

J: TRBJ1-1
V: TRBV6-7
CDR3: CASSYSIVGTRANTEAFF

J: TRBJ2-7
V: TRBV6-5
CDR3: CASSRGYYEQYF

J: TRBJ2-1
V: TRBV19
CDR3: CASSGPDHYNEQFF

J: TRBJ2-2
V: TRBV19
CDR3: CASSWASGSKNTGELFF

J: TRBJ2-1
V: TRBV28
CDR3: CASSATGTRGSYNEQFF

J: TRBJ1-2
V: TRBV27
CDR3: CATANTGTNYGYTF

J: TRBJ2-7
V: TRBV27
CDR3: CASSFSAGRYEQYF

J: TRBJ1-1
V: TRBV5-4
CDR3: CASSYYAGSNTEAFF

J: TRBJ2-3
V: TRBV7-9
CDR3: CASSTIDRDLTDTQYF

J: TRBJ1-1
V: TRBV28
CDR3: CASSPPTGHLTEAFF

J: TRBJ2-7
V: TRBV3-1/TRBV3-2
CDR3: CASSREGQANYEQYF

J: TRBJ1-1
V: TRBV5-1
CDR3: CASSFRQGARDTEAFF

J: TRBJ2-2
V: TRBV7-7
CDR3: CASSPGLAGVGGTSGELFF

J: TRBJ2-7
V: TRBV6-5
CDR3: CASSYGDRGYEQYF

J: TRBJ2-7
V: TRBV7-8
CDR3: CASSNPTGTPNYEQYF

J: TRBJ1-4
V: TRBV10-2
CDR3: CASSARRVNEKLFF

J: TRBJ1-5
V: TRBV2
CDR3: CASSGTGNQPQHF

J: TRBJ2-7
V: TRBV6-4
CDR3: CASSDPTSGIWEYEQYF

J: TRBJ2-5
V: TRBV9
CDR3: CASSPPGGTGGETQYF